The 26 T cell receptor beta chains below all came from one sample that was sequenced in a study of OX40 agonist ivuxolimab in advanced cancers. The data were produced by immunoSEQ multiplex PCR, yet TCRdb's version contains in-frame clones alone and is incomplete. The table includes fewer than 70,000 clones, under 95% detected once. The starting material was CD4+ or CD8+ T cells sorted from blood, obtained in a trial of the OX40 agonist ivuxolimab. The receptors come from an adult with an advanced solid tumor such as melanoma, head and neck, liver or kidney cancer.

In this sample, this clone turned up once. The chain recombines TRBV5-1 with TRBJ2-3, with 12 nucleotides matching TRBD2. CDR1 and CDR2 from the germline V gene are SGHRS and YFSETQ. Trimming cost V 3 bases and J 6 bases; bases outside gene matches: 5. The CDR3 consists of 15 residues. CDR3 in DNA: TGCGCCAGCAGCTCGCTGACTAGCGGGAGTGATACGCAGTATTTT. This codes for CASSSLTSGSDTQYF.

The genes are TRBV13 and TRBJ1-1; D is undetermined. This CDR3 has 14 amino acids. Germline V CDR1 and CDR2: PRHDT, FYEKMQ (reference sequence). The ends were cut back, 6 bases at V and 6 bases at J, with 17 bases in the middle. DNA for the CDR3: TGTGCCAGCAGACGCGGTCGGGTGCTCTCTGAAGCTTTCTTT. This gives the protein CASRRGRVLSEAFF.

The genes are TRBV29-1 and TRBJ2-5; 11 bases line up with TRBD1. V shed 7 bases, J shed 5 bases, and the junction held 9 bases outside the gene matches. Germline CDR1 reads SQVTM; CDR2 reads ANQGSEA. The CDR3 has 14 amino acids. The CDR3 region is CSAIGQGARETQYF. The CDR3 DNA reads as TGCAGCGCTATAGGACAGGGGGCTCGTGAGACCCAGTACTTC. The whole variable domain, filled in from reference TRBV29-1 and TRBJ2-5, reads SAVISQKPSRDICQRGTSLTIQCQVDSQVTMMFWYRQQPGQSLTLIATANQGSEATYESGFVIDKFPISRPNLTFSTLTVSNMSPEDSSIYLCSAIGQGARETQYFGPGTRLLVL.

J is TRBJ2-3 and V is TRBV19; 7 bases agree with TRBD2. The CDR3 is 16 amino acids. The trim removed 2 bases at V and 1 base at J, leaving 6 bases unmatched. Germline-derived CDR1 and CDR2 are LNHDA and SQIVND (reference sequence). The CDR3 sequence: CASSILGLVGTDTQYF. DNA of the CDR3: TGTGCCAGTAGTATATTAGGACTAGTCGGCACAGATACGCAGTATTTT.

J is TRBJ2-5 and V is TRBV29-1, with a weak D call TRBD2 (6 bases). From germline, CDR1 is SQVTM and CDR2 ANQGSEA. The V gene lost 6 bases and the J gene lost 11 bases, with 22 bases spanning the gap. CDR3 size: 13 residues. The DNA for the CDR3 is TGCAGCGTGCAGGGACCTACTGGTCGGGAGCAGTACTTC. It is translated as CSVQGPTGREQYF.

Here the CDR3 reads CASSQGLAGNNEQFF. CDR3 DNA sequence: TGCGCCAGCAGCCAAGGACTAGCGGGAAACAATGAGCAGTTCTTC. The chain uses TRBV4-3 and TRBJ2-1, with TRBD2 matching 11 bases. The CDR3 loop spans 15 amino acids. The germline V gene encodes CDR1 LGHNA and CDR2 YSLEER. V shed 1 base, J shed 5 bases, and the junction held 1 base outside the gene matches.

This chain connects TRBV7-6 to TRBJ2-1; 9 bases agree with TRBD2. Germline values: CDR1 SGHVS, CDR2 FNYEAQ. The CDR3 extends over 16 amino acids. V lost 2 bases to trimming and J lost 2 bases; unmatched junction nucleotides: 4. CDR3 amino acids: CASSLSSGTPYNEQFF. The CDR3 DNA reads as TGTGCCAGCAGCTTATCTAGCGGGACCCCCTACAATGAGCAGTTCTTC.

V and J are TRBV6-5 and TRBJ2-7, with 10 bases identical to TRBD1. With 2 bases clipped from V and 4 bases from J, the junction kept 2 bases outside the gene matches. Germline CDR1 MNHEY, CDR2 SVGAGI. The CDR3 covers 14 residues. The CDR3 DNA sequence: TGTGCCAGCAGTTACGGACAGGGGGGATACGAGCAGTACTTC. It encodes CASSYGQGGYEQYF.

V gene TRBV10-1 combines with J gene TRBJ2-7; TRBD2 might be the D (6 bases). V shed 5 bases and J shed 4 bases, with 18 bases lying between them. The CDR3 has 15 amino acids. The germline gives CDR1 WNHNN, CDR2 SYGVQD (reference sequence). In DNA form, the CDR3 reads TGCGCCAGCAGTCAAACCCGGGACTTGGGTTACGAGCAGTACTTC. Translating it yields CASSQTRDLGYEQYF.

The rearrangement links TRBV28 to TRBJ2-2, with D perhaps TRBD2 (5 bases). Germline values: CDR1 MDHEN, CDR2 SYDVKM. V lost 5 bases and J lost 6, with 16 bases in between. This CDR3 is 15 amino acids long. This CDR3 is CASSMRVFYSGELFF. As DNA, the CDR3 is TGTGCCAGCAGTATGCGGGTCTTTTACTCCGGGGAGCTGTTTTTT.

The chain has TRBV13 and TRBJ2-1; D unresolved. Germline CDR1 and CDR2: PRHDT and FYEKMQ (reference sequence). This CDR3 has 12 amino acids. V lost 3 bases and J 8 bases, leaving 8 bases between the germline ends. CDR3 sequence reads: CASSFLADEQFF. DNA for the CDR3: TGTGCCAGCAGCTTTCTGGCCGATGAGCAGTTCTTC.

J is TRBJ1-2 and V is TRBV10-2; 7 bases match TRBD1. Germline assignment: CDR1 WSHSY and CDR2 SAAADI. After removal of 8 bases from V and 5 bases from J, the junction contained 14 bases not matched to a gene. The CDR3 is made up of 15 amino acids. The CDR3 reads CASGSGTDIRYGYTF. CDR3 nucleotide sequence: TGCGCCAGCGGATCAGGGACAGACATACGTTATGGCTACACCTTC.

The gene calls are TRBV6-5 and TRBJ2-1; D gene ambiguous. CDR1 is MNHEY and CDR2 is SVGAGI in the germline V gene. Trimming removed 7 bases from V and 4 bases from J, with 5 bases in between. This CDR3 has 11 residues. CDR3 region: CASKSYNEQFF. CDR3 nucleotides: TGTGCCAGCAAAAGTTACAATGAGCAGTTCTTC.

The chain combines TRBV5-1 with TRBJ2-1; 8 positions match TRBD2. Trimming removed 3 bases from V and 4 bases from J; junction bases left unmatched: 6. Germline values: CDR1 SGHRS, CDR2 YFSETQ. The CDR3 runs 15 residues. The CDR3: CASSSGLGPYNEQFF. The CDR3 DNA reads TGCGCCAGCAGCTCGGGACTAGGGCCGTACAATGAGCAGTTCTTC.

The CDR3 DNA is TGCGCCAGCAGCCAAGCTTGGGCCGGGAGGACTGAAGCTTTCTTT. Translated: CASSQAWAGRTEAFF. The gene calls are TRBV4-1 and TRBJ1-1; D is unclear. With 1 base removed from V and 5 bases from J, the gap between germline ends came to 14 bases. CDR1 is MGHRA and CDR2 is YSYEKL in the germline V gene. The CDR3 is made up of 15 amino acids.

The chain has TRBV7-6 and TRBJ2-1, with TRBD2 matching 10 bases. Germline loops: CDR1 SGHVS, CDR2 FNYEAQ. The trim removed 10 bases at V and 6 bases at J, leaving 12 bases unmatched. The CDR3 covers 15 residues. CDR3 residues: CATSSSSGSTNEQFF. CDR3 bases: TGTGCCACCTCATCCTCTAGCGGGAGTACCAATGAGCAGTTCTTC.

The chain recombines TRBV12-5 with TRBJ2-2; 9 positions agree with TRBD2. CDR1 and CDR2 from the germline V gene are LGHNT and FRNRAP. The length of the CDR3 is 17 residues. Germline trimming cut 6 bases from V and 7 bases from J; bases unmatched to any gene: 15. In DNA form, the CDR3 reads TGTGCTAGTGGCCCAGGACCGGCGGGAGGGCCCGGCGGGGAGCTGTTTTTT. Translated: CASGPGPAGGPGGELFF.

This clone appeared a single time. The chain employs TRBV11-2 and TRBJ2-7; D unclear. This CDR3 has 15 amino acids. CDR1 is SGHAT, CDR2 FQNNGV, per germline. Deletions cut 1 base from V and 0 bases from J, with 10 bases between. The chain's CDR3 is CASSLAPSSSYEQYF. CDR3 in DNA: TGTGCCAGCAGCTTAGCTCCCTCGAGCTCCTACGAGCAGTACTTC. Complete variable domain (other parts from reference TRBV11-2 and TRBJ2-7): EAGVAQSPRYKIIEKRQSVAFWCNPISGHATLYWYQQILGQGPKLLIQFQNNGVVDDSQLPKDRFSAERLKGVDSTLKIQPAKLEDSAVYLCASSLAPSSSYEQYFGPGTRLTVT.

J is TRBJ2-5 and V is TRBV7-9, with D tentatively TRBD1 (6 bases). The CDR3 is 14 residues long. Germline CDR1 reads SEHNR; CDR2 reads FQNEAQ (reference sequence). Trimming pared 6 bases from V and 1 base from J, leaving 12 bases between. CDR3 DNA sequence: TGTGCCAGCAGTAAGTCGGACAGCCAAGAGACCCAGTACTTC. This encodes CASSKSDSQETQYF.

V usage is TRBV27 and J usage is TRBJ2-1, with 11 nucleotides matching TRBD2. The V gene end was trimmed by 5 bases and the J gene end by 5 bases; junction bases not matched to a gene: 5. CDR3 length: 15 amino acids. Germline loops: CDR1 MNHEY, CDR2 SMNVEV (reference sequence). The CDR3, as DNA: TGTGCCAGCAGTGACTCACTAGCGGGAGACAATGAGCAGTTCTTC. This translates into CASSDSLAGDNEQFF.

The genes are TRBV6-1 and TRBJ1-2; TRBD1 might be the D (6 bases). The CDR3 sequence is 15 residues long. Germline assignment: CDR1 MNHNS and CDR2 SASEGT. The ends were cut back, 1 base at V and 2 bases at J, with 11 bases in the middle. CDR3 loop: CASSEVGGANYGYTF. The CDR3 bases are TGTGCCAGCAGTGAAGTAGGGGGGGCGAACTATGGCTACACCTTC.

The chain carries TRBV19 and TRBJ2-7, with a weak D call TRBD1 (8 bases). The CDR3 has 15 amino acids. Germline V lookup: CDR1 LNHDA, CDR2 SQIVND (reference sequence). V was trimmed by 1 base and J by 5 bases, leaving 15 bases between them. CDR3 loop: CASSIGTGRGNEQYF. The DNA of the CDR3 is TGTGCCAGTAGTATAGGGACAGGGAGGGGCAACGAGCAGTACTTC.

In nucleotides, the CDR3 is TGTGCCAGCAGTAGGGACAGGGGATACGAGCAGTACTTC. Its translation: CASSRDRGYEQYF. The J gene is TRBJ2-7, the V gene TRBV6-5, with 10 positions matching TRBD1. Trimming took 5 bases from V and 4 from J; bases not matched to a gene: 2. This CDR3 has 13 residues. Germline CDR1 reads MNHEY; CDR2 reads SVGAGI.

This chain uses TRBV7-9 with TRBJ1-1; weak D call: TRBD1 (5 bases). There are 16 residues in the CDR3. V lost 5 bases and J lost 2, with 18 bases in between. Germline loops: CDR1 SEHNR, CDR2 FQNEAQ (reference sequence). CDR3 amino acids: CASSGSGTDFNTEAFF. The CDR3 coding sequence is TGTGCCAGCAGCGGGTCCGGGACGGACTTTAACACTGAAGCTTTCTTT.

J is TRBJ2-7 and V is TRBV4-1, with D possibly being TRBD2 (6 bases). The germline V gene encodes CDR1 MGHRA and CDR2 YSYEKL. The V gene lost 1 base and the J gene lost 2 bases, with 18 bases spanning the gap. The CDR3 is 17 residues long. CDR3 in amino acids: CASSQVLNRDLTYEQYF. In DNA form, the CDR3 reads TGCGCCAGCAGCCAAGTACTAAACCGGGACTTAACCTACGAGCAGTACTTC.

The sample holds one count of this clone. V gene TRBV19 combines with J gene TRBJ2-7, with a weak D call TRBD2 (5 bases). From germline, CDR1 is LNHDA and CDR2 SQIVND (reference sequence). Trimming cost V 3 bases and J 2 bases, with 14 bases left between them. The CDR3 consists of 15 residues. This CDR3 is CASSIGNGPAYEQYF. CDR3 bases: TGTGCCAGTAGTATCGGGAACGGTCCAGCCTACGAGCAGTACTTC.